The 2 T cell receptor beta chains given below trace back to one sample, sequenced in a study of blood T cell repertoires in COVID-19. Assay: immunoSEQ multiplex PCR; the TCRdb copy retains only in-frame clones and omits some. In the table there are about 130,000 clones, about 80% of which are singletons. Sequenced: PBMCs or T cells enriched from blood (not recorded which). These receptor sequences come from a woman between 50 and 59 years old who had recovered from COVID-19.

This clone was seen a few times. This sequence joins TRBV29-1 and TRBJ1-2; 8 bases line up with TRBD1. Germline CDR1 reads SQVTM; CDR2 reads ANQGSEA. CDR3 size: 12 residues. V dropped 4 bases and J dropped 4; count of bases not matched to a gene: 2. CDR3 in DNA: TGCAGCGTTGCAGGGGGCGCCTATGGCTACACCTTC. It translates to CSVAGGAYGYTF.

The chain's CDR3 is CASSAPGQGAEYEQYF. The DNA of the CDR3 is TGCGCCAGCAGCGCCCCGGGACAGGGGGCGGAGTACGAGCAGTACTTC. The chain carries TRBV5-1 and TRBJ2-7; TRBD1 matches at 12 bases. This CDR3 has 16 residues. Germline-derived CDR1 and CDR2 are SGHRS and YFSETQ. The V and J ends lost 4 bases and 4 bases, in that order; junction bases with no gene match: 9.